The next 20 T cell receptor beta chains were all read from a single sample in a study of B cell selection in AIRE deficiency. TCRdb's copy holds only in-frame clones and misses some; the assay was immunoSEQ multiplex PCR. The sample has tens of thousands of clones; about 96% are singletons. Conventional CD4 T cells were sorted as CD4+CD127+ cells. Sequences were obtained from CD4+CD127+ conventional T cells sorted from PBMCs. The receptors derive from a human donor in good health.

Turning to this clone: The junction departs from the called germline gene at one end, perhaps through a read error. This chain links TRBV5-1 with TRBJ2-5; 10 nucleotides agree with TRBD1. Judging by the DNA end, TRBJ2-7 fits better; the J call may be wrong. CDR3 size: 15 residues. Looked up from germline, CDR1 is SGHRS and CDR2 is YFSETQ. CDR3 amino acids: CASNLVRTGGHEQYF. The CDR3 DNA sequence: TGCGCCAGCAACTTGGTCAGGACAGGGGGACACGAGCAGTACTTC.

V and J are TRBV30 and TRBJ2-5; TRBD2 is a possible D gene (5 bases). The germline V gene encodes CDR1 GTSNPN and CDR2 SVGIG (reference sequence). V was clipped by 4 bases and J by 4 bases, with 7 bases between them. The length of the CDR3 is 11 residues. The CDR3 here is CAWTGGETQYF. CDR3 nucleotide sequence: TGTGCCTGGACAGGAGGAGAGACCCAGTACTTC.

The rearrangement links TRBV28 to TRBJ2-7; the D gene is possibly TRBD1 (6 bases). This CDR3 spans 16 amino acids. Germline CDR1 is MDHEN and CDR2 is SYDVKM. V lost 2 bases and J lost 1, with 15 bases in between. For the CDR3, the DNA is TGTGCCAGCAGTTTAGAACAGGGTCACCGATCCTACGAGCAGTACTTC. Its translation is CASSLEQGHRSYEQYF.

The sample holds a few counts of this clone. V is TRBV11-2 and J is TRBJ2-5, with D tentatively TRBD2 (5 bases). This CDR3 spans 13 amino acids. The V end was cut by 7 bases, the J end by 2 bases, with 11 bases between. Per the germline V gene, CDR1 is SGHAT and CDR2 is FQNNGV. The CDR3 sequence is CASIRGLQETQYF. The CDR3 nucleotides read TGTGCCAGCATCCGAGGACTGCAAGAGACCCAGTACTTC.

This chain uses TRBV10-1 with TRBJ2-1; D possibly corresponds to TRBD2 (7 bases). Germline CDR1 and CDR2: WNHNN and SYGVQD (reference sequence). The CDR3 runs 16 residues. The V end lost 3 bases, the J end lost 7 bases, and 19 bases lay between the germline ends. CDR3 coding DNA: TGCGCCAGCAGTGATGGGCTAGCGGACAGAAGGAATGAGCAGTTCTTC. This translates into CASSDGLADRRNEQFF.

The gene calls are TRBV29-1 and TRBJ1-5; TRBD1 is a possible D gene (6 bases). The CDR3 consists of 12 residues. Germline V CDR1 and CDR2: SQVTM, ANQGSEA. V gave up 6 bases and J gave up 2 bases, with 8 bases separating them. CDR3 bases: TGCAGCGTACGGACAGGCAATCAGCCCCAGCATTTT. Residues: CSVRTGNQPQHF.

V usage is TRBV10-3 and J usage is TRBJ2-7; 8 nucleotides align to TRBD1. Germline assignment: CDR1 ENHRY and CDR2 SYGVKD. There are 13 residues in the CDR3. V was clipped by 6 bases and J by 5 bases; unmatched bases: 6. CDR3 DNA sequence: TGTGCCATCAGCCCTATGACAGGGGACGAGCAGTACTTC. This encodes CAISPMTGDEQYF.

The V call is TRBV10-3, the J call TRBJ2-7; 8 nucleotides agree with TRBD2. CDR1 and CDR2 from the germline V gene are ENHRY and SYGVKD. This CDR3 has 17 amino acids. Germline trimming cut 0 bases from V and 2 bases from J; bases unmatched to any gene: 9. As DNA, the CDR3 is TGTGCCATCAGTGAGTCGGGAGGGGTAGCGGGAACCTACGAGCAGTACTTC. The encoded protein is CAISESGGVAGTYEQYF.

The CDR3 reads CASSLAGWETQYF. CDR3 nucleotides: TGTGCCAGCAGCTTGGCAGGGTGGGAGACCCAGTACTTC. This chain joins TRBV5-4 and TRBJ2-5, with D tentatively TRBD1 (5 bases). Germline V lookup: CDR1 SGHNT, CDR2 YYREEE (reference sequence). V gave up 0 bases and J gave up 5 bases, with 8 bases separating them. This CDR3 is 13 amino acids long.

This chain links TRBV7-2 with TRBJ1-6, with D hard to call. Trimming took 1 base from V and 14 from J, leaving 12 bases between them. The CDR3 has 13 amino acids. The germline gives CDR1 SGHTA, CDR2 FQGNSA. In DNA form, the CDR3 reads TGTGCCAGCAGCTTAGAAGGGCTCGGGGCCCTCCACTTT. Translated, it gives CASSLEGLGALHF.

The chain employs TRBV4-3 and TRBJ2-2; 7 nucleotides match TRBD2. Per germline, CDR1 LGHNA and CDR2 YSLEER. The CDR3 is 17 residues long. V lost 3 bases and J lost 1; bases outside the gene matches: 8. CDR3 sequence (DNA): TGCGCCAGCAGCCAGGATGCTAGCGGTTTGAACACCGGGGAGCTGTTTTTT. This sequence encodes CASSQDASGLNTGELFF.

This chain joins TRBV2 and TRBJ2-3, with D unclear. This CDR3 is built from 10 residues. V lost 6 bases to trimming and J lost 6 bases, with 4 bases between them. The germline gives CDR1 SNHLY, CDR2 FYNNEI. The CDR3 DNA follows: TGTGCCAGCAGAAGTGATACGCAGTATTTT. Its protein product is CASRSDTQYF.

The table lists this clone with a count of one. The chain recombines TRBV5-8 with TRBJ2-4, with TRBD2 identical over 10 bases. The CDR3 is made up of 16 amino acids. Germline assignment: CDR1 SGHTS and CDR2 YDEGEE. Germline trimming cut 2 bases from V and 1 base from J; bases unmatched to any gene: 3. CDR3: CASSFLAGVAKNIQYF. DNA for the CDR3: TGTGCCAGCAGCTTTCTAGCGGGAGTTGCCAAAAACATTCAGTACTTC.

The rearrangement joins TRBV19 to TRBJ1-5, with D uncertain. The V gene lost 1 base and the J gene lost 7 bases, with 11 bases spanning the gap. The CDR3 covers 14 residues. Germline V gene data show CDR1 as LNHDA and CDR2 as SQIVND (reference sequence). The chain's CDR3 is CASSIGGRPQPQHF. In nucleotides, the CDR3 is TGTGCCAGTAGTATAGGAGGCCGGCCCCAGCCCCAGCATTTT.

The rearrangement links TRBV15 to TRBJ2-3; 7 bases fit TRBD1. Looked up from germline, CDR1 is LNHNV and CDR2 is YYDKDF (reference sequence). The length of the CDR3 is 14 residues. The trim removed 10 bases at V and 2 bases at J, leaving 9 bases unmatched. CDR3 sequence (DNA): TGTGCCAGCAGGGGGAGAAGGATCACAGATACGCAGTATTTT. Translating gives CASRGRRITDTQYF.

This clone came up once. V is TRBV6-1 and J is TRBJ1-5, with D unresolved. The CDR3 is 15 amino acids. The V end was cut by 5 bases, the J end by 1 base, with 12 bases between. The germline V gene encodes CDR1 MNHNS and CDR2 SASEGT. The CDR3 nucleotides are TGTGCCAGCAGTTCCGACGCAGGCAGCAATCAGCCCCAGCATTTT. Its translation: CASSSDAGSNQPQHF.

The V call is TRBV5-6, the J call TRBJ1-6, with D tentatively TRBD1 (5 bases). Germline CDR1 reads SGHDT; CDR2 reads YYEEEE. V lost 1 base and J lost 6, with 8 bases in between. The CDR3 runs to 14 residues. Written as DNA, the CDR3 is TGTGCCAGCAGCTTGCCCGACAGTAATTCACCCCTCCACTTT. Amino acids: CASSLPDSNSPLHF.

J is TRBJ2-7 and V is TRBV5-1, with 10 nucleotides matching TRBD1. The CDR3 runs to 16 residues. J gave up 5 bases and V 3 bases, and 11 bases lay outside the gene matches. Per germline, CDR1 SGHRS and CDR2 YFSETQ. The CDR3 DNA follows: TGCGCCAGCAGCTCAGCCCCGGGACAGGGGTGGGACGAGCAGTACTTC. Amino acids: CASSSAPGQGWDEQYF.

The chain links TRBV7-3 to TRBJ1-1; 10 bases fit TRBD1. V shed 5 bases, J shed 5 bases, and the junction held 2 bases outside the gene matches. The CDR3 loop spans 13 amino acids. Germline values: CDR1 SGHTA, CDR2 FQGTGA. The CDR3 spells CASSLDRGTEAFF. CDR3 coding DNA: TGTGCCAGCAGCCTGGACAGGGGGACTGAAGCTTTCTTT.

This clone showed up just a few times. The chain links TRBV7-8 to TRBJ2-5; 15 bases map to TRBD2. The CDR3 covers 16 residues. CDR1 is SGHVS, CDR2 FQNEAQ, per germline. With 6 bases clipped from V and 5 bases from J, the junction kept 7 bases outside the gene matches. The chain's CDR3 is CASRNSGTSGRETQYF. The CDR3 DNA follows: TGTGCCAGCAGAAACTCCGGGACTAGCGGGAGGGAGACCCAGTACTTC.